In this sample, the clone carrying this T cell receptor beta chain turned up a few times. CDR1 SQVTM and CDR2 ANQGSEA come from the germline V gene. The germline V and J ends were trimmed by 4 bases and 5 bases, with 16 bases remaining between them. This CDR3 has 14 amino acids. The study ran its PCR with 60 Vbeta and 13 Jbeta primers. Generated by immunoSEQ multiplex PCR, the TCRdb table keeps only in-frame clones and is missing some. The sample records nearly 110,000 clones, around three quarters being singletons. These data originate in a study of cytomegalovirus exposure and HLA in healthy donors.

Input material: PBMCs. This chain joins TRBV29-1 and TRBJ2-3; tentatively, D is TRBD2 (5 bases). The origin of this receptor is a man aged 25-45 years in good health and CMV-seronegative. Written as DNA, the CDR3 is TGCAGCGTTGTTCTAGCAGCCCCCGGAGATACGCAGTATTTT. Protein: CSVVLAAPGDTQYF.